The clone carrying this T cell receptor beta chain showed up just a few times. The antigen remains undetermined. Trimming pared 5 bases from V and 8 bases from J, leaving 10 bases between. CDR1 and CDR2 from the germline V gene are MNHEY and SVGAGI. CDR3 length: 12 residues. Baseline, cycle 4 day 1, and cycle 7 day 1 were the blood sampling points. The sample is drawn from a study of OX40 agonist ivuxolimab in advanced cancers. Whole-study findings and limits: CD8+ T cells were the subset that, on average, had more expanded clones than CD4+.

The method was immunoSEQ multiplex PCR; TCRdb's version includes in-frame clones alone and lacks a portion of them. The sample consists of tens of thousands of clones, approximately 90% of them appearing once. The material was CD4+ or CD8+ T cells sorted from blood, obtained in a trial of the OX40 agonist ivuxolimab. The chain links TRBV6-5 to TRBJ2-4; perhaps TRBD2 as D (6 bases). This receptor was taken from an adult with an advanced solid tumor such as melanoma, head and neck, liver or kidney cancer. The CDR3 DNA reads as TGTGCCAGCAGTCTGGAGGGAGACATTCAGTACTTC. As protein: CASSLEGDIQYF.